One sample yielded the 2 T cell receptor beta chains listed below, sequenced in a study of T cell repertoires in cytomegalovirus infection. Each CDR3 protein is one row after TCRdb ran MiXCR on the reads. Among roughly 920,000 distinct CDR3 sequences listed, 31% were seen once. Their cognate antigens are unknown. This specimen was cultured CD8+ T cells from PBMCs, taken from culture after CMV antigen stimulation. The receptor source for this set is a human donor in good health (CMV status not recorded). Some clones in this sample may be carry-over from other donors' samples.

The chain employs TRBV19 and TRBJ1-1; D ambiguous. V lost 5 bases and J 0 bases, leaving 19 bases between the germline ends. The CDR3 runs 17 residues. Germline values: CDR1 LNHDA, CDR2 SQIVND (reference sequence). CDR3 DNA: TGTGCCAGTAGTGGACCTGGGCTTGCTGTAATGAACACTGAAGCTTTCTTT. Translated: CASSGPGLAVMNTEAFF.

This clonotype has more than one count but fewer than ten. A junction boundary mismatches the germline segment, possibly from a read error. The chain carries TRBV7-7 and TRBJ2-1; TRBD2 might be the D (5 bases). This CDR3 region has 14 residues. Germline V lookup: CDR1 SSHAT, CDR2 FNYEAQ (reference sequence). CDR3 nucleotide sequence: TGTGCTAGCAGCTCCGCGGGCTCCTACAATGAGCAGTTCTTC. Its translation: CASSSAGSYNEQFF.